These 8 T cell receptor beta chains were all obtained from the same sample, sequenced in a study of early T cells in non-severe SARS-CoV-2 infection. TCRdb reanalysed the 5' RACE reads using MiXCR and keeps one entry per CDR3 protein. The sample shows some 80,000 distinct CDR3 sequences, about 12% of them seen only once. This specimen consisted of whole blood, obtained at baseline. All receptors come from an adult who was a healthcare worker with PCR-confirmed SARS-CoV-2 infection or an uninfected control (not recorded which). The donor label of this sample is uncertain.

This chain links TRBV24-1 with TRBJ2-3; perhaps TRBD2 as D (6 bases). The CDR3 is made up of 16 amino acids. Trimming took 3 bases from V and 4 from J, leaving 16 bases between them. The germline V gene has CDR1 KGHDR and CDR2 SFDVKD. The CDR3 DNA sequence: TGTGCCACCAGTGATGGTGCTTTCGGGGGAGCAGATACGCAGTATTTT. Its translation is CATSDGAFGGADTQYF.

This clonotype was found many times. The CDR3 sequence is CSANYRDPNTEAFF. The CDR3 DNA is TGCAGTGCTAACTACCGGGATCCGAACACTGAAGCTTTCTTT. The chain has TRBV20-1 and TRBJ1-1, with unresolved D. Germline V gives CDR1 DFQATT, CDR2 SNEGSKA (reference sequence). V was pared by 4 bases and J by 1 base, with 13 bases between. CDR3 length equals 14 residues.

Only a few counts were recorded for this clonotype. The junction and the germline gene differ at one end; a read error may be behind it. V and J are TRBV10-2 and TRBJ2-7, with D unresolved. CDR3 length: 12 residues. The germline gives CDR1 WSHSY, CDR2 SAAADI. The CDR3 protein is CASSELRHEQYF. Here the CDR3 DNA reads TGCGCCAGCAGCGAGTTGCGCCACGAGCAGTACTTC.

The chain couples TRBV30 to TRBJ2-5; 11 bases are a match to TRBD2. The germline V gene has CDR1 GTSNPN and CDR2 SVGIG (reference sequence). After removal of 1 base from V and 2 bases from J, the junction contained 6 bases not matched to a gene. The CDR3 has 16 amino acids. The CDR3 loop reads CAWSGIAGGSQETQYF. The CDR3 coding sequence is TGTGCCTGGAGTGGAATAGCGGGGGGGTCTCAAGAGACCCAGTACTTC.

This chain connects TRBV6-6 to TRBJ2-1; the D call may be TRBD1 or TRBD2 (5 bases each). Germline CDR1 and CDR2: MNHNY and SVGAGI (reference sequence). V lost 7 bases to trimming and J lost 6 bases, with 19 bases between them. CDR3 size: 15 residues. The DNA of the CDR3 is TGTGCCAGCACTCCGGGGCGCCGCCAACGCAATGAGCAGTTCTTC. It codes for CASTPGRRQRNEQFF.

The V gene is TRBV7-2, the J gene TRBJ2-3; D not resolved. Germline CDR1 SGHTA, CDR2 FQGNSA. The germline V and J ends were trimmed by 8 bases and 4 bases, with 7 bases remaining between them. CDR3 size: 11 residues. CDR3 nucleotides: TGTGCCAGCGGACCGGCAGATACGCAGTATTTT. The encoded protein is CASGPADTQYF.

This clonotype was seen only a few times. The V gene is TRBV29-1, the J gene TRBJ1-1; D not resolved. V was cut by 0 bases and J by 7 bases, with 18 bases left in between. Per the germline V gene, CDR1 is SQVTM and CDR2 is ANQGSEA. The CDR3 loop spans 15 amino acids. The CDR3 sequence: CSVEDRIGQTVEAFF. CDR3 nucleotides: TGCAGCGTTGAAGATCGTATTGGGCAGACTGTTGAAGCTTTCTTT.

The CDR3 coding sequence is TGTGCCAGCAGCTTACCGGCGTTTGAGCAGTTCTTC. Residues: CASSLPAFEQFF. The V call is TRBV7-2, the J call TRBJ2-1; D remains unclear. This CDR3 has 12 residues. The germline V gene encodes CDR1 SGHTA and CDR2 FQGNSA. Between the trimmed V and J ends, which lost 2 bases and 9 bases, there was a span of 8 bases. The variable domain in full, with the rest retrieved from reference TRBV7-2 and TRBJ2-1, is GAGVSQSPSNKVTEKGKDVELRCDPISGHTALYWYRQSLGQGLEFLIYFQGNSAPDKSGLPSDRFSAERTGGSVSTLTIQRTQQEDSAVYLCASSLPAFEQFFGPGTRLTVL.